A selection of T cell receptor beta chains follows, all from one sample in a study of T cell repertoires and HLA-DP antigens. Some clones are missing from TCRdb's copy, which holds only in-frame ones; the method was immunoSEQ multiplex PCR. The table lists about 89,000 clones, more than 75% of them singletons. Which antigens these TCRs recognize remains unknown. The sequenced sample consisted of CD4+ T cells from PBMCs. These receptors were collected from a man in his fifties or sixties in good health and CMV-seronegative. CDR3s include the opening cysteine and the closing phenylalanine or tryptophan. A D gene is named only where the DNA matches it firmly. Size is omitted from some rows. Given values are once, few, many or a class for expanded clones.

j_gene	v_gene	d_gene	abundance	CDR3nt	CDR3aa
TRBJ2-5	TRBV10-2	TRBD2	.	TGCGCCAGCAGTGGGGGACTAGCGGGATCGGGAGAGACCCAGTACTTC	CASSGGLAGSGETQYF
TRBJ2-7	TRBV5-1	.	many	TGCGCCAGCAGTCGGGGGACGCACGAGCAGTACTTC	CASSRGTHEQYF
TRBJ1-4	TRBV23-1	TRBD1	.	TGCGCCAGCAGTCAATCGTCCAGGGGGCCTGAAAAACTGTTTTTT	CASSQSSRGPEKLFF
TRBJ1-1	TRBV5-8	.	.	TGTGCCAGCAGCTTGACGCAGGGGACCTGGACTGAAGCTTTCTTT	CASSLTQGTWTEAFF
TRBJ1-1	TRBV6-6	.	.	TGTGCCAGCAGTTTTAAGGGGATGGACACTGAAGCTTTCTTT	CASSFKGMDTEAFF
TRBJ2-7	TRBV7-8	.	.	TGTGCCAGCAGCTTAGCGGGCCTCCTATATCTTCGTGACGGCGAGCAGTACTTC	CASSLAGLLYLRDGEQYF
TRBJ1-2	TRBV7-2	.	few	TGTGCCAGCAGCTCCCCGGGCGTTGACGGAAACTATGGCTACACCTTC	CASSSPGVDGNYGYTF
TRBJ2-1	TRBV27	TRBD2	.	TGTGCCAGCAGTTTAACGCTAGCGGGTCCCCGACAGAATGAGCAGTTCTTC	CASSLTLAGPRQNEQFF
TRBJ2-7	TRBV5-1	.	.	TGCGCCAGCAGCTTTGGGCAGACCCGATCTTTATACGAGCAGTACTTC	CASSFGQTRSLYEQYF
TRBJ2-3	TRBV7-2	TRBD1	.	TGTGCCAGCAGCGAGCGCCCGGGACAGAGCACAGATACGCAGTATTTT	CASSERPGQSTDTQYF
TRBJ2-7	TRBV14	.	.	TGTGCCAGCAGCCCTAGCAGCCTCTACGAGCAGTACTTC	CASSPSSLYEQYF
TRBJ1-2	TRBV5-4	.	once	TGTGCCAGCAGCCAAGTTGAAAAGGGGACCTATGGCTACACCTTC	CASSQVEKGTYGYTF
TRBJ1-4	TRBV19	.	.	TGTGCCAGTAAGAGCGGTAATGAAAAACTGTTTTTT	CASKSGNEKLFF
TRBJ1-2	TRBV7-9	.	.	TGTGCCAGCAGCTTAGCGGCAGGGAACGGCTACACCTTC	CASSLAAGNGYTF
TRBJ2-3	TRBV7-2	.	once	TGTGCCAGCAGCTTAGGGGGGGAAGATACGCAGTATTTT	CASSLGGEDTQYF
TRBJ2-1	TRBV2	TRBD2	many	TGTGCCATCACGACTAGCGGGGGTTGGAATGAGCAGTTCTTC	CAITTSGGWNEQFF
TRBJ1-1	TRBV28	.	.	TGTGCCAGCAGTATCTACGACCCCCACCAGATCGCTGAAGCTTTCTTT	CASSIYDPHQIAEAFF
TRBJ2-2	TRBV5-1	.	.	TGCGCCAGCAGCTTCAAGGGGCCCGCCCTGGGCGGGGAGCTGTTTTTT	CASSFKGPALGGELFF